The clone carrying this T cell receptor (beta chain) was counted only a few times. This entry belongs to a study of blood T cell repertoires in COVID-19. Study at large: PBMCs, B-cell-depleted T cells, or T cells were the source of the cDNA or gDNA that made up the material.

This CDR3 has 15 residues. V was pared by 0 bases and J by 6 bases, with 13 bases between. Germline V gives CDR1 SGHRS, CDR2 YFSETQ. Data came from immunoSEQ multiplex PCR; TCRdb stores just in-frame clones and leaves some out. This sample yields more than 110,000 clones, of which 86% are seen a single time; around 4.5% belongs to the top ten. The sequencing sample was made of PBMCs or T cells enriched from blood (not recorded which). The TCR was taken from a man between 45 and 60 years old who had recovered from COVID-19. This chain joins TRBV5-1 and TRBJ2-1, with D tentatively TRBD1 (5 bases). The CDR3 reads CASSLGQLGPNEQFF. The CDR3, as DNA: TGCGCCAGCAGCTTGGGACAATTGGGGCCCAATGAGCAGTTCTTC.